This T cell receptor (beta chain) was retrieved from a study of blood T cell repertoires in COVID-19. Study-level information: The analysed material was cDNA or gDNA that came from T cells, B-cell-depleted T cells, or PBMCs.

In the original processing: Reference gene primer amplification gave nucleated cell count estimates. TCRdb's copy holds only in-frame clones and misses some; the assay was immunoSEQ multiplex PCR. V, J and clone size derive from that table, while D and trimming were established from the DNA sequence. This table holds about 480,000 clones, about 85% found once. Ages ranged from about 18 to 100 years, with residence in fewer than 25 US areas. Germline V CDR1 and CDR2: SGHRS, YFSETQ. The CDR3 is made up of 14 amino acids. Germline trimming cut 2 bases from V and 7 bases from J; bases unmatched to any gene: 3.

Sequences were obtained from PBMCs or T cells enriched from blood (not recorded which). The rearrangement links TRBV5-1 to TRBJ2-2, with 9 bases aligning to TRBD2. The sequence was collected from a woman in her late teens or twenties with acute COVID-19. The CDR3 nucleotides are TGCGCCAGCAGCTTCGCGGGGGGGAGCGGGGAGCTGTTTTTT. This gives the protein CASSFAGGSGELFF.